The subject of this entry is one T cell receptor beta chain. Its antigen is undetermined. TCRdb reprocessed the RT-PCR reads with MiXCR, giving one entry per CDR3 protein. The profile shows 750,000 to 850,000 distinct CDR3 sequences, under 20% of them singletons. These data belong to a study of response to subunit inactivated influenza vaccine. The study, taken as a whole, reports: Authors proposed each seasonal influenza vaccination draws in few new T cells.

Germline V lookup: CDR1 SGHRS, CDR2 YFSETQ. The CDR3 has 16 residues. Trimming cost V 4 bases and J 5 bases; bases outside gene matches: 10. The sample consisted of PBMCs from blood, taken about 5 days after vaccination. The V call is TRBV5-1, the J call TRBJ2-7, with TRBD2 matching over 12 bases. The receptor was derived from a man between 50 and 59 years old who received an inactivated influenza vaccine. Written as DNA, the CDR3 is TGCGCCAGCAGCGGCCTAGCGGGGGGGCGCGGGAACGAGCAGTACTTC. This translates into CASSGLAGGRGNEQYF.